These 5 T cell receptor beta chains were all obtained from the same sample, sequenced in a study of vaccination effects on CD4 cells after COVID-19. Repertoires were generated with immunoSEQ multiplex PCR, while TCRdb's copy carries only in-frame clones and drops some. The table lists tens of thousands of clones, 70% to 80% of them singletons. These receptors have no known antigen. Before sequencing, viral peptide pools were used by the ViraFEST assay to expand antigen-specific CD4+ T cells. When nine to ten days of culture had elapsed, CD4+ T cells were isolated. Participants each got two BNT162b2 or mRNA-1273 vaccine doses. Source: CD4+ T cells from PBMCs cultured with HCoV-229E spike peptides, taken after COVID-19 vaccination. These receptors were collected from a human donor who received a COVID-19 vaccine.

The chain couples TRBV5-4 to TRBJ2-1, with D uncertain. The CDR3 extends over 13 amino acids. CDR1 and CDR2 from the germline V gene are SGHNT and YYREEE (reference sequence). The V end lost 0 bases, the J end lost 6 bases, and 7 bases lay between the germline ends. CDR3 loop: CASSLESLNEQFF. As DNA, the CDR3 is TGTGCCAGCAGCTTGGAGAGCCTCAATGAGCAGTTCTTC. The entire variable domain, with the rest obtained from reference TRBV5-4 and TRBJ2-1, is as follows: ETGVTQSPTHLIKTRGQQVTLRCSSQSGHNTVSWYQQALGQGPQFIFQYYREEENGRGNFPPRFSGLQFPNYSSELNVNALELDDSALYLCASSLESLNEQFFGPGTRLTVL.

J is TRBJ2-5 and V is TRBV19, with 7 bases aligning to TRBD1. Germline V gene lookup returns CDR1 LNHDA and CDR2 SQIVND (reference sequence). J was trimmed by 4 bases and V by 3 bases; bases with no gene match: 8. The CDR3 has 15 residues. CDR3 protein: CASSMIQGSGETQYF. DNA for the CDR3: TGTGCCAGTAGTATGATACAGGGGTCGGGAGAGACCCAGTACTTC.

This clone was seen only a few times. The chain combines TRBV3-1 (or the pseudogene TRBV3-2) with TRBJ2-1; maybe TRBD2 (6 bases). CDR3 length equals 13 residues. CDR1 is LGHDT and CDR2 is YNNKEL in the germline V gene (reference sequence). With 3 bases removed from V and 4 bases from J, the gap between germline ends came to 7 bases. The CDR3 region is CASSHGRYNEQFF. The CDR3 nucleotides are TGTGCCAGCAGCCATGGGAGGTACAATGAGCAGTTCTTC.

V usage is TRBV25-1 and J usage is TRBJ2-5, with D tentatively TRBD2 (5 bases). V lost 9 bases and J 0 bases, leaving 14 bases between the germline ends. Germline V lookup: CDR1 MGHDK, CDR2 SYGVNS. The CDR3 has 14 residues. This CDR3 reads CASHLTGNQETQYF. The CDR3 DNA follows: TGTGCCAGTCACCTTACGGGGAACCAAGAGACCCAGTACTTC.

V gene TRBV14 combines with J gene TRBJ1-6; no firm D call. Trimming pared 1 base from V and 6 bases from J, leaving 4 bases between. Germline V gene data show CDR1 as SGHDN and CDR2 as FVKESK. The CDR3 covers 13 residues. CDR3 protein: CASSQASNSPLHF. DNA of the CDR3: TGTGCCAGCAGCCAAGCAAGTAATTCACCCCTCCACTTT.